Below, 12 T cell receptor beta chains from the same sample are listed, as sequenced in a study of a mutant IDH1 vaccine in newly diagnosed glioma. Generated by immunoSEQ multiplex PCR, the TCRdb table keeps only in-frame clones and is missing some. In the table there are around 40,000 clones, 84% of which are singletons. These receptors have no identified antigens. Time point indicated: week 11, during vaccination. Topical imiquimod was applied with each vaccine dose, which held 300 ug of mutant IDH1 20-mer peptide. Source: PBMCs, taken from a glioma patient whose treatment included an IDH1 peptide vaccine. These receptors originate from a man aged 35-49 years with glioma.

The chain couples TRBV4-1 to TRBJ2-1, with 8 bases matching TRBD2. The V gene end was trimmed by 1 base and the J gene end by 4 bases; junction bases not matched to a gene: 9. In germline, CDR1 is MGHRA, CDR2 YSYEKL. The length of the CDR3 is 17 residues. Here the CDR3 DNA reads TGCGCCAGCAGCCAAGGGGCCAGACTAGCGAGGTACAATGAGCAGTTCTTC. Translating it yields CASSQGARLARYNEQFF.

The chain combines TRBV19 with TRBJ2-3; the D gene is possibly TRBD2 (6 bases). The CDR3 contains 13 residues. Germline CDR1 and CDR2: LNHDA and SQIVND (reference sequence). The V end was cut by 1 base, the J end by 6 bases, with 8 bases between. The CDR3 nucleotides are TGTGCCAGTAGTATAGGGGAGGTGGATACGCAGTATTTT. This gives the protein CASSIGEVDTQYF. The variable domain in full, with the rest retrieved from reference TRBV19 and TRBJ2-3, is DGGITQSPKYLFRKEGQNVTLSCEQNLNHDAMYWYRQDPGQGLRLIYYSQIVNDFQKGDIAEGYSVSREKKESFPLTVTSAQKNPTAFYLCASSIGEVDTQYFGPGTRLTVL.

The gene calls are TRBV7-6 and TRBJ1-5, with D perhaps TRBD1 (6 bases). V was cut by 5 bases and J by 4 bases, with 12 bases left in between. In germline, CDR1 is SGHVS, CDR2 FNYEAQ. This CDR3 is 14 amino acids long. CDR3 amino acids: CASSETGPNQPQHF. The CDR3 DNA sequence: TGTGCCAGCAGCGAAACAGGGCCGAATCAGCCCCAGCATTTT.

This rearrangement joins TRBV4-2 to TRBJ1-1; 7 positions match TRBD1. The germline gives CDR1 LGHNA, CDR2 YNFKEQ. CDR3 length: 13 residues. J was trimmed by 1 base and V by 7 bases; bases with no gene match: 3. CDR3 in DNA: TGTGCCAGCAAACAGGGGACGAACACTGAAGCTTTCTTT. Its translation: CASKQGTNTEAFF.

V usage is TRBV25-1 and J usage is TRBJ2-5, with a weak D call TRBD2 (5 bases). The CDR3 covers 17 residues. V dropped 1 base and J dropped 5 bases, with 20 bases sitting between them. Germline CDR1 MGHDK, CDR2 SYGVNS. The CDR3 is CASSESARLPVPETQYF. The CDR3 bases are TGTGCCAGCAGTGAATCAGCGAGACTACCAGTCCCTGAGACCCAGTACTTC.

The CDR3 loop reads CSVEEQGYTF. CDR3 in DNA: TGCAGCGTTGAAGAGCAGGGCTACACCTTC. This chain connects TRBV29-1 to TRBJ1-2; D uncertain. Deletions cut 0 bases from V and 8 bases from J, with 4 bases between. Germline V gives CDR1 SQVTM, CDR2 ANQGSEA. The CDR3 extends over 10 amino acids.

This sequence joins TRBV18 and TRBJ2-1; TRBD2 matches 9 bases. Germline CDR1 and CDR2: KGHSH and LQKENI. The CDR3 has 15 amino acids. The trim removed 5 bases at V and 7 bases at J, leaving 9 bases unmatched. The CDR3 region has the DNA TGTGCCAGCTCAATGACAGCGGGAGGTTTAAATGAGCAGTTCTTC. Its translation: CASSMTAGGLNEQFF.

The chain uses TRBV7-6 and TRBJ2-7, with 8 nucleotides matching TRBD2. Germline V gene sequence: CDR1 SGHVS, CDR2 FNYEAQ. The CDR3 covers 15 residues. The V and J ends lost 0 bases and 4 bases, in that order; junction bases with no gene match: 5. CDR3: CASSLALAGKYEQYF. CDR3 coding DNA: TGTGCCAGCAGCTTAGCGCTAGCGGGCAAGTACGAGCAGTACTTC. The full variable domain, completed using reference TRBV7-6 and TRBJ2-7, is GAGVSQSPRYKVTKRGQDVALRCDPISGHVSLYWYRQALGQGPEFLTYFNYEAQQDKSGLPNDRFSAERPEGSISTLTIQRTEQRDSAMYRCASSLALAGKYEQYFGPGTRLTVT.

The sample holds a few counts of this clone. This CDR3 reads CASSFTAISNTGELFF. DNA for the CDR3: TGTGCCAGCAGCTTTACGGCGATTTCGAACACCGGGGAGCTGTTTTTT. The rearrangement joins TRBV7-6 to TRBJ2-2; D remains ambiguous. Germline lookup yields CDR1 SGHVS and CDR2 FNYEAQ. There are 16 residues in the CDR3. The ends were cut back, 3 bases at V and 0 bases at J, with 11 bases in the middle.

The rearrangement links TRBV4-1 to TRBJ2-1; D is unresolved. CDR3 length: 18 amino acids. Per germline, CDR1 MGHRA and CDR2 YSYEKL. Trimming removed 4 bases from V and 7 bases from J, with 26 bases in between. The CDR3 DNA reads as TGCGCCAGCAGCCGAGTGCCGGCGCTACCGAAGACGATGAATGAGCAGTTCTTC. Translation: CASSRVPALPKTMNEQFF.

CDR3: CSAWGNWEQYF. Written as DNA, the CDR3 is TGCAGTGCTTGGGGGAATTGGGAGCAGTACTTC. The rearrangement uses TRBV20-1 and TRBJ2-7; D might be TRBD1 or TRBD2, each matching 5 bases. Trimming removed 5 bases at V and 7 bases at J, with 12 bases between. CDR1 DFQATT and CDR2 SNEGSKA come from the germline V gene (reference sequence). CDR3 length: 11 residues.

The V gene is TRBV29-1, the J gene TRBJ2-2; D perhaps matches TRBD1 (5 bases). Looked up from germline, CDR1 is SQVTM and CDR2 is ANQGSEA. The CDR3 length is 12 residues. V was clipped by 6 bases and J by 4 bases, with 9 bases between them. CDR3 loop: CSVFRGTGELFF. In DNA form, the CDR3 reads TGCAGCGTATTTAGGGGCACCGGGGAGCTGTTTTTT.